This T cell receptor beta chain was recovered during a study of early T cells in non-severe SARS-CoV-2 infection (dated by TCRdb to about 2021). Background on the whole study: Because TCR sequencing relied on bulk RNA taken from unsorted whole blood, pairing of alpha and beta chains was not possible. What the authors observed across the whole study: Matching against VDJdb was skewed toward anti-spike CD8 responses, likely underestimated virus-specific expansions, and missed private and CD4 specificities.

This clonotype was found many times. No antigen is known for it. It has no much larger one-base neighbor in the sample; base qualities were not kept. V and J are truncated by 5 bases and 9 bases respectively, leaving an intervening sequence of 17 bases. The germline V gene specifies SQVTM as CDR1 and ANQGSEA as CDR2. The CDR3 spans 13 residues, from the cysteine through the phenylalanine. Only the CDR3 DNA stays, 39 bases, in frame from base 1. This was a case-control study nested in a cohort of healthcare workers in London, UK, who had nasopharyngeal swab PCR tests and blood samples taken every week. Healthcare workers were recruited during the week of the UK lockdown, between 23 and 31 March 2020, and followed weekly for up to about 15 weeks. The receptor library was made with 5' RACE. TCRdb lists the instrument as NextSeq 500. In the TCR library protocol, unique molecular identifiers were attached to individual cDNA molecules to correct for PCR bias and sequencing error. Both TCR alpha and beta chains were sequenced, and tight co-correlation was observed between alpha and beta sequence abundances in each sample. The authors' pipeline ran thus. Decombinator V4 was used to perform V gene, J gene and CDR3 annotation of TCR sequences. TCRs were defined as expanded if a significant change between any two time points was detected under a Poisson model with p below 0.0001. Abundances of TCRs were expressed as counts per million after normalisation to the total number of TCRs sequenced in each sample. MAIT TCRs were defined by TRAV1-2 paired with TRAJ12, TRAJ20 or TRAJ33, and iNKT TCRs by TRAV10 paired with TRAJ18. VDJdb, accessed 1 November 2021, was searched for CMV, EBV and SARS-CoV-2 annotated TCRs, with TCRs annotated for multiple antigens excluded. TCRdb's own reprocessing of the public reads used fastp at Q25 and MiXCR and kept productive beta chains. Entries that share a CDR3 protein sequence are merged under the most common genes and DNA. It is TCRdb's table, rather than the study itself, that gives the V and J calls and clone size. A total of 30,000 to 45,000 distinct CDR3 sequences appear in this sample, roughly 6% of them only once. The biggest ten clones account for 4.4% of the sample.

The TCR comes from an adult who was a healthcare worker with PCR-confirmed SARS-CoV-2 infection or an uninfected control (not recorded which). The specimen comprised whole blood, sampled at baseline. Recombination connected TRBV29-1 to TRBJ2-1; a tentative D match to TRBD2 spans 6 bases. The CDR3 reads CSVRERLGGEQFF. The nucleotides are TGCAGCGTTAGGGAGCGGCTGGGGGGTGAGCAGTTCTTC.